Reported below is one T cell receptor beta chain. Its antigen remains unidentified. This sample stems from a study of cytomegalovirus exposure and HLA in healthy donors. The CDR3 is made up of 15 amino acids. With 3 bases removed from V and 0 bases from J, the gap between germline ends came to 9 bases. Germline CDR1 is ENHRY and CDR2 is SYGVKD. General study points: A later analysis found that most CMV-associated TCR beta chains appeared HLA-restricted. There were some V segments, including TRBV6-2 and TRBV6-3, excluded as indistinguishable.

The PCR had 60 Vbeta and 13 Jbeta primers. Method: immunoSEQ multiplex PCR; TCRdb's copy keeps in-frame clones and lacks some. Counted here are roughly 200,000 clones, over 80% occurring once; the ten biggest clones make up 0.71%. Sequenced sample: PBMCs. The rearrangement joins TRBV10-3 to TRBJ2-1; D is possibly TRBD2 (6 bases). The clonotype originates from a boy between 2 and 10 years old in good health and CMV-seronegative. The CDR3 DNA reads TGTGCCATCAGTGACGAAGCGGGCTCCTACAATGAGCAGTTCTTC. It translates to CAISDEAGSYNEQFF.